This T cell receptor (beta chain) was recorded in a study of T cells in Graves' hyperthyroidism and ophthalmopathy. General study points: Ophthalmopathy got predicted by the model a median approximately 6.4 months before its onset.

Amplification yielded TCR beta CDR3 regions, with RNA transcripts as the source. The TCR CDR3 first-round RT-PCR relied on the HTBI primer set. From the multiplex PCR reads, TCRdb called clonotypes with MiXCR, one entry per CDR3 protein. The sample gives 690,000 or so distinct CDR3 sequences, roughly 20% of which show up once; over 15% is in the top ten. This clonotype came up a few times. What it recognizes is unknown. The study enrolled patients aged 18 to 65 with newly diagnosed hyperthyroidism of under 2 months' duration. For the diagnoses, clinical symptoms, serum thyroxine and TRAb, thyroid ultrasound and orbital computed tomography were used. Any symptoms of ophthalmopathy came after the first hyperthyroidism diagnosis, from which the blood sample dates. The V end was cut by 8 bases, the J end by 0 bases, with 7 bases between. The CDR3 spans 12 residues.

The sequencing sample was made of blood. This sequence originates from a woman in her 50s with Graves' hyperthyroidism that later progressed to Graves' ophthalmopathy. The J gene is TRBJ1-2, the V gene TRBV6-7, with D possibly matching TRBD1 (6 bases). TRBV6-7 is sorted into the ORF group, with uncertain function. The CDR3 is CASWTANYGYTF. In DNA, the CDR3 is TGTGCCAGCTGGACAGCTAACTATGGCTACACCTTC.